The clone carrying this TCR beta chain was detected many times. As yet, its antigen is unknown. The time point here: patch test 3, about 24 weeks after DPC sensitization. Treatment: therapeutic diphenylcyclopropenone sensitization with weekly scalp DPC. This record comes from a study of human T cells and chemical hapten exposure. The wider study: Sensitization used 2% DPC on about 2 cm by about 2 cm upper inner arm skin. TCR yield per sample varied, mainly due to pooled library volumes.

Study-wide findings and caveats: Alopecia affected the donors, so their immune response may differ from healthy people's.

Library construction involved attaching unique molecular identifiers to individual cDNA molecules, which allowed quantitative, reproducible TCR counting. Using its own MiXCR run on the RACE reads, TCRdb lists one record per CDR3 protein. The sample lists about 82,000 distinct CDR3 sequences, under 14% seen once, with more than 3% in the top ten. Trimming removed 6 bases from V and 2 bases from J, with 14 bases in between. This CDR3 is 14 amino acids long. Germline V lookup: CDR1 DFQATT, CDR2 SNEGSKA (reference sequence). Sequencing was performed on whole blood, taken in connection with sensitization to the hapten diphenylcyclopropenone (DPC). This sequence joins TRBV20-1 and TRBJ1-3; D is perhaps TRBD1 (5 bases). This clonotype was sampled from a woman in her forties or fifties with alopecia areata. Some clones in this sample may be carry-over from other donors' samples. CDR3 sequence reads: CSADNGGAGNTIYF. As DNA, the CDR3 is TGCAGTGCCGACAACGGAGGGGCTGGAAACACCATATATTTT.